Sequencing of this T cell receptor beta chain was carried out in a study of PD-L1 blockade in urothelial cancer. Study in general: Atezolizumab 1,200 mg was given intravenously every 3 weeks, starting 2014.

This clone has just a few counts. Antigen unknown. V was trimmed by 7 bases and J by 2 bases, leaving 20 bases between them. CDR1 and CDR2 from the germline V gene are LNHDA and SQIVND (reference sequence). This CDR3 has 17 residues. Points from the study as a whole: When measured at 3 weeks, tumor-associated blood clones expanded more in durable-benefit patients.

Clones were read by immunoSEQ multiplex PCR, and TCRdb kept only the in-frame ones, dropping some. The data show about 72,000 clones, approximately 86% seen once. Time point indicated: pretreatment peripheral blood. Sample: PBMCs, taken around atezolizumab (anti-PD-L1) treatment. The rearrangement links TRBV19 to TRBJ2-2, with a weak D call TRBD1 (6 bases). This receptor was taken from a man in his 60s with urothelial cancer. The CDR3 here is CASTITTGTLNTGELFF. The DNA of the CDR3 is TGTGCCAGTACTATTACTACCGGGACACTCAACACCGGGGAGCTGTTTTTT.